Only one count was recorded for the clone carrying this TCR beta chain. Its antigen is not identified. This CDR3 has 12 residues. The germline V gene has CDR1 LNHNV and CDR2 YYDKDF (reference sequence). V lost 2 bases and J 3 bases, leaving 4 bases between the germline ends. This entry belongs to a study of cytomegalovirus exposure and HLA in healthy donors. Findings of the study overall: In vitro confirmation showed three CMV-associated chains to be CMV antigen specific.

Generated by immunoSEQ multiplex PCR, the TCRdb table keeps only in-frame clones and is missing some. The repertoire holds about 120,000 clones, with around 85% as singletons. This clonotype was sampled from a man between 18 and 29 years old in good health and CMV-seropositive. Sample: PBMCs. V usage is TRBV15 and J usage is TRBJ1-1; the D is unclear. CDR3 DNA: TGTGCCACCAGCAGAAGAGACACTGAAGCTTTCTTT. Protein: CATSRRDTEAFF.